Listed here are 27 T cell receptor beta chains from one sample, sequenced in a study of spatial heterogeneity in lung cancer. Time point given: sample taken at primary tumor resection. Findings and limits, study-wide: Expanded alpha and beta TCR counts within tumors tracked tumor mutation counts.

These receptors have no identified antigens. Using its own MiXCR run on the 5' RACE reads, TCRdb lists one record per CDR3 protein. The data show some 5,100 distinct CDR3 sequences, approximately 22% seen once. Material: lung tumor tissue, obtained at surgery. These receptors originate from a male donor with early-stage non-small cell lung cancer.

This clonotype was recorded many times. The rearrangement uses TRBV6-5 and TRBJ1-1; D might be TRBD1 (5 bases). Looked up from germline, CDR1 is MNHEY and CDR2 is SVGAGI. CDR3 length: 15 amino acids. V was pared by 1 base and J by 0 bases, with 9 bases between. In DNA, the CDR3 is TGTGCCAGCAGTTACTTGGACAAAATGAACACTGAAGCTTTCTTT. It translates to CASSYLDKMNTEAFF.

This clonotype ranks as medium-sized. The rearrangement joins TRBV6-1 to TRBJ2-3, with 11 bases aligning to TRBD2. Trimming removed 1 base from V and 2 bases from J; junction bases left unmatched: 11. The CDR3 is 19 residues long. Germline V gene sequence: CDR1 MNHNS, CDR2 SASEGT. The CDR3 here is CASSEEVAGGPGSTDTQYF. DNA of the CDR3: TGTGCCAGCAGTGAAGAGGTAGCGGGAGGGCCGGGTTCCACAGATACGCAGTATTTT.

The chain joins TRBV21-1 to TRBJ2-3; the D call in the table, TRBD2, was not verified against the DNA. TRBV21-1 is a known pseudogene. CDR3 length: 14 residues. The DNA for the CDR3 is TGTGCCAGCAGGGGACTAGCGGGGTCAGATACGCAGTATTTT. Translated: CASRGLAGSDTQYF.

This clonotype is termed medium-sized. The V call is TRBV10-3, the J call TRBJ1-1; possibly TRBD1 for D (5 bases). The CDR3 is 12 residues long. The V end lost 6 bases, the J end lost 4 bases, and 9 bases lay between the germline ends. CDR1 and CDR2 from the germline V gene are ENHRY and SYGVKD. Written as DNA, the CDR3 is TGTGCCATCAGGGATACAGGCACTGAAGCTTTCTTT. Its translation: CAIRDTGTEAFF.

Sample share makes this clonotype medium-sized (0.01 to 0.1%). The CDR3 DNA reads as TGTGCCAGCAGTGAATATCGGGATAATTCACCCCTCCACTTT. Amino acids: CASSEYRDNSPLHF. The chain carries TRBV25-1 and TRBJ1-6; D remains unclear. CDR1 and CDR2 from the germline V gene are MGHDK and SYGVNS. V dropped 0 bases and J dropped 5 bases, with 5 bases sitting between them. The CDR3 contains 14 residues.

V usage is TRBV12-3 or TRBV12-4 and J usage is TRBJ2-6; D unclear. CDR3 length: 13 residues. Trimming stripped 0 bases from V and 3 bases from J, with 0 bases between. The CDR3 reads CASSLAGANVLTF. CDR3 nucleotides: TGTGCCAGCAGTTTAGCTGGGGCCAACGTCCTGACTTTC.

This clonotype was found many times. V and J are TRBV7-8 and TRBJ2-3; 7 bases map to TRBD2. The CDR3 runs 14 residues. J was trimmed by 2 bases and V by 8 bases; bases with no gene match: 7. Per the germline V gene, CDR1 is SGHVS and CDR2 is FQNEAQ. For the CDR3, the DNA is TGTGCCAGCGAGCGGGGCAGTCTCACAGATACGCAGTATTTT. Translated, it gives CASERGSLTDTQYF.

Concerning this clonotype: A single base separates this from a much larger clone, so it may be a read error. This rearrangement joins TRBV7-8 to TRBJ1-1; the D is unclear. CDR3 length: 11 residues. CDR1 is SGHVS and CDR2 is FQNEAQ in the germline V gene. The CDR3 DNA is TGTGCCAACAGCCTCGAACGGGAAGCTTTCTTT. Translation gives CANSLEREAFF. Full variable domain (rest looked up from reference TRBV7-8 and TRBJ1-1): GAGVSQSPRYKVAKRGQDVALRCDPISGHVSLFWYQQALGQGPEFLTYFQNEAQLDKSGLPSDRFFAERPEGSVSTLKIQRTQQEDSAVYLCANSLEREAFFGQGTRLTVV.

The genes are TRBV20-1 and TRBJ1-2; 7 bases are a match to TRBD1. Germline assignment: CDR1 DFQATT and CDR2 SNEGSKA (reference sequence). There are 13 residues in the CDR3. The junction had 8 bases not matched to a gene; V was cut back by 6 bases and J by 4 bases. The CDR3 here is CSAQRQGGYGYTF. The CDR3 DNA reads as TGCAGTGCACAGCGACAGGGAGGCTATGGCTACACCTTC.

Within the sample, this clonotype is medium-sized. For the CDR3, the DNA is TGTGCCAGCTGCCTACTTTATAGCGGGCTCGGAAGTTACGAGCAGTACTTC. Encoded protein: CASCLLYSGLGSYEQYF. The genes are TRBV28 and TRBJ2-7, with 7 nucleotides matching TRBD2. This CDR3 spans 17 amino acids. With V trimmed by 8 bases and J by 4 bases, 20 bases remained unmatched. Germline CDR1 is MDHEN and CDR2 is SYDVKM.

This clonotype was counted ten times or more. V and J are TRBV5-1 and TRBJ2-5; 7 nucleotides line up with TRBD1. J gave up 0 bases and V 5 bases, and 7 bases lay outside the gene matches. The CDR3 is 15 residues long. Germline loops: CDR1 SGHRS, CDR2 YFSETQ. The CDR3 region has the DNA TGCGCCAGCAGTACAGGGGATCCCTACCAAGAGACCCAGTACTTC. This encodes CASSTGDPYQETQYF.

The genes are TRBV5-1 and TRBJ2-3; possible D gene TRBD1, 6 bases. The CDR3 sequence is 16 residues long. Between the trimmed V and J ends, which lost 0 bases and 4 bases, there was a span of 15 bases. Germline loops: CDR1 SGHRS, CDR2 YFSETQ. The CDR3 loop is CASSLARQGRADTQYF. The CDR3 DNA reads as TGCGCCAGCAGCTTGGCCCGGCAGGGGAGAGCAGATACGCAGTATTTT.

This clonotype was observed a few times. The chain joins TRBV27 to TRBJ2-2; tentative D call: TRBD2 (6 bases). Germline lookup yields CDR1 MNHEY and CDR2 SMNVEV (reference sequence). V was shortened by 3 bases and J by 4 bases, with 12 bases between the two germline ends. CDR3 length: 15 residues. Here the CDR3 DNA reads TGTGCCAGCAGTTTGGGGGGTTTTAGCACCGGGGAGCTGTTTTTT. Translated, it gives CASSLGGFSTGELFF.

The chain joins TRBV7-3 to TRBJ2-1; D is perhaps TRBD1 (6 bases). Germline CDR1 and CDR2: SGHTA and FQGTGA. The CDR3 is 16 amino acids. V was trimmed by 3 bases and J by 0 bases, leaving 12 bases between them. The CDR3 DNA is TGTGCCAGCAGCTTGGACAGCCCAAGCTCCTACAATGAGCAGTTCTTC. Protein product: CASSLDSPSSYNEQFF.

The rearrangement links TRBV20-1 to TRBJ2-7; possible D gene TRBD2, 6 bases. The V gene's germline CDR1 is DFQATT and CDR2 SNEGSKA (reference sequence). This CDR3 region has 15 residues. V was cut by 4 bases and J by 3 bases, with 19 bases left in between. The CDR3 loop reads CSANEPVGSGYEQYF. For the CDR3, the DNA is TGCAGTGCTAACGAGCCGGTCGGGAGCGGCTACGAGCAGTACTTC.

At least ten counts were recorded for this clonotype. The V call is TRBV28, the J call TRBJ2-6; no clear D gene. V shed 3 bases and J shed 4 bases, with 10 bases lying between them. Germline V gene sequence: CDR1 MDHEN, CDR2 SYDVKM. The CDR3 runs to 15 residues. This CDR3 reads CASSLGQAGANVLTF. The CDR3 DNA reads TGTGCCAGCAGTTTGGGTCAGGCCGGGGCCAACGTCCTGACTTTC. The entire variable domain, with the rest obtained from reference TRBV28 and TRBJ2-6, is as follows: DVKVTQSSRYLVKRTGEKVFLECVQDMDHENMFWYRQDPGLGLRLIYFSYDVKMKEKGDIPEGYSVSREKKERFSLILESASTNQTSMYLCASSLGQAGANVLTFGAGSRLTVL.

V and J are TRBV6-1 and TRBJ2-3; D might be TRBD2 (6 bases). The germline V gene encodes CDR1 MNHNS and CDR2 SASEGT. This CDR3 has 14 residues. Trimming cost V 4 bases and J 2 bases, with 10 bases left between them. Here the CDR3 reads CASSALGLTDTQYF. The CDR3 region has the DNA TGTGCCAGCAGTGCACTGGGACTCACAGATACGCAGTATTTT.

This clonotype is judged medium-sized. This sequence joins TRBV7-9 and TRBJ2-1; 12 bases are a match to TRBD2. The germline gives CDR1 SEHNR, CDR2 FQNEAQ (reference sequence). J lost 4 bases, V lost 4 bases, and 2 bases had no gene match. The CDR3 runs to 15 residues. CDR3 region: CASSYTSGRYNEQFF. Written as DNA, the CDR3 is TGTGCCAGCAGCTACACTAGCGGGAGGTACAATGAGCAGTTCTTC.

Sample share makes this clonotype medium-sized (0.01 to 0.1%). The rearrangement links TRBV6-5 to TRBJ2-4, with D uncertain. Germline-derived CDR1 and CDR2 are MNHEY and SVGAGI. Deletions cut 7 bases from V and 12 bases from J, with 13 bases between. The CDR3 sequence is 11 residues long. CDR3 sequence: CASTGRPHQYF. CDR3 coding DNA: TGTGCCAGCACCGGCCGGCCTCATCAGTACTTC.

The J gene is TRBJ1-1, the V gene TRBV4-1; D not resolved. The V gene lost 4 bases and the J gene lost 1 base, with 13 bases spanning the gap. The CDR3 is 15 amino acids. The germline V gene encodes CDR1 MGHRA and CDR2 YSYEKL. For the CDR3, the DNA is TGCGCCAGCAGCCCAGGTAACAAGAAGAACACTGAAGCTTTCTTT. This codes for CASSPGNKKNTEAFF.

This chain links TRBV2 with TRBJ1-4; D unclear. The CDR3 contains 14 residues. V was trimmed by 6 bases and J by 2 bases, leaving 10 bases between them. Per germline, CDR1 SNHLY and CDR2 FYNNEI. CDR3 amino acids: CASRSKSTNEKLFF. CDR3 sequence (DNA): TGTGCCAGCAGGAGCAAATCGACTAATGAAAAACTGTTTTTT.

The chain recombines TRBV7-2 with TRBJ2-7, with 9 positions matching TRBD1. The germline gives CDR1 SGHTA, CDR2 FQGNSA. The CDR3 totals 17 residues. V dropped 1 base and J dropped 3; count of bases not matched to a gene: 10. This chain's CDR3 is CASSLEGYGTGNYEQYF. CDR3 bases: TGTGCCAGCAGCTTAGAGGGTTATGGGACAGGGAACTACGAGCAGTACTTC.

By its share, this clonotype is medium-sized. J is TRBJ2-5 and V is TRBV3-1; 9 positions agree with TRBD1. Germline V gene sequence: CDR1 LGHDT, CDR2 YNNKEL (reference sequence). V dropped 4 bases and J dropped 5; count of bases not matched to a gene: 8. This CDR3 is built from 15 residues. CDR3 sequence reads: CASSRPGQGGETQYF. The DNA of the CDR3 is TGTGCCAGCAGCCGCCCGGGACAGGGTGGTGAGACCCAGTACTTC.

V usage is TRBV7-6 and J usage is TRBJ1-5; no firm D call. CDR1 is SGHVS and CDR2 is FNYEAQ in the germline V gene. V lost 5 bases and J 5 bases, leaving 10 bases between the germline ends. This CDR3 is built from 13 residues. DNA for the CDR3: TGTGCCAGCAGCCCCACGACCCATCAGCCCCAGCATTTT. Protein: CASSPTTHQPQHF.

This clonotype counts as medium-sized. This chain uses TRBV11-2 with TRBJ2-5, with TRBD1 matching 8 bases. This CDR3 has 13 residues. Per germline, CDR1 SGHAT and CDR2 FQNNGV. V trimming: 5 bases; J trimming: 4 bases; junction bases outside the gene matches: 3. The CDR3 DNA follows: TGTGCCAGCAGCACCACAGGGGGAGAGACCCAGTACTTC. Translated, it gives CASSTTGGETQYF.

This clonotype is deemed medium-sized (0.01 to 0.1%). The chain carries TRBV20-1 and TRBJ1-6, with 8 bases matching TRBD1. Germline lookup yields CDR1 DFQATT and CDR2 SNEGSKA (reference sequence). This CDR3 spans 17 amino acids. Germline trimming cut 6 bases from V and 0 bases from J; bases unmatched to any gene: 10. This chain's CDR3 is CSADGQGSSSYNSPLHF. Written as DNA, the CDR3 is TGCAGTGCCGACGGACAGGGCTCAAGCTCCTATAATTCACCCCTCCACTTT.

This clonotype was picked up a small number of times. The rearrangement uses TRBV7-2 and TRBJ2-5; tentatively, D is TRBD1 or TRBD2 (7 bases each). CDR1 SGHTA and CDR2 FQGNSA come from the germline V gene. Trimming cost V 8 bases and J 2 bases, with 15 bases left between them. The CDR3 sequence is 14 residues long. CDR3 loop: CASQAGGAQETQYF. DNA for the CDR3: TGTGCCAGCCAGGCAGGGGGGGCACAAGAGACCCAGTACTTC.